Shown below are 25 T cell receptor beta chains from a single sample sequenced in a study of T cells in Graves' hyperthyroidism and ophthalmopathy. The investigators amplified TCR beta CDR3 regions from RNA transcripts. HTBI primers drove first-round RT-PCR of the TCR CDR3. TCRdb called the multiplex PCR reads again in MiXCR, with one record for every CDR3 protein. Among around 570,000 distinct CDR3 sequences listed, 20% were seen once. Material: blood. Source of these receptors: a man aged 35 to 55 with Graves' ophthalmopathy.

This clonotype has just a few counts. Written as DNA, the CDR3 is TGCGCCAGCAGCCCCGACAGGGAGCACTATGGCTACACCTTC. Its translation is CASSPDREHYGYTF. V usage is TRBV5-1 and J usage is TRBJ1-2; TRBD1 aligns across 7 bases. CDR3 length equals 14 residues. Germline V gene lookup returns CDR1 SGHRS and CDR2 YFSETQ. Germline trimming cut 4 bases from V and 3 bases from J; bases unmatched to any gene: 6. Combining the CDR3 with reference TRBV5-1 and TRBJ1-2 gives the whole variable domain KAGVTQTPRYLIKTRGQQVTLSCSPISGHRSVSWYQQTPGQGLQFLFEYFSETQRNKGNFPGRFSGRQFSNSRSEMNVSTLELGDSALYLCASSPDREHYGYTFGSGTRLTVV.

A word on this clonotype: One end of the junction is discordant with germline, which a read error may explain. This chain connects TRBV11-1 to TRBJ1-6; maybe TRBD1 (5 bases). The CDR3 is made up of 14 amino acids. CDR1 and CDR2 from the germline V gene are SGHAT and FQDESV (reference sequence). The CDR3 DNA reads TGTGCCAGCAGCTTTGAGACAGCCAATTCACACCTCCACTTT. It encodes CASSFETANSHLHF.

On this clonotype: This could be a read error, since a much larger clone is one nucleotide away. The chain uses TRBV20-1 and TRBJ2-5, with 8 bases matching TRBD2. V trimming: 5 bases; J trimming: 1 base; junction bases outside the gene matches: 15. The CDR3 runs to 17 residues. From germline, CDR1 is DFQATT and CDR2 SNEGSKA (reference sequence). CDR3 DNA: TGCAGTGCTCTAAATGTTCCGGGACTAGGGACCCAAGAGACCCAGTACTTC. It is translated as CSALNVPGLGTQETQYF.

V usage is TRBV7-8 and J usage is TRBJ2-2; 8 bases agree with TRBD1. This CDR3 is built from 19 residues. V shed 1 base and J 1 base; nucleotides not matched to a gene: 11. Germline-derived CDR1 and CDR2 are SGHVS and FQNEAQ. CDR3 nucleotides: TGTGCCAGCAGCTTAGGAGCAGGGGGCTCCCTTTTGAACACCGGGGAGCTGTTTTTT. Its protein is CASSLGAGGSLLNTGELFF.

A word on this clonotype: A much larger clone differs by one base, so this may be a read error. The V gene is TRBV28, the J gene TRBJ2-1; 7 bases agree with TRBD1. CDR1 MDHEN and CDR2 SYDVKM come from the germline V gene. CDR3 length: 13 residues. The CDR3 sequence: CANSSLRGNEQFF. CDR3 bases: TGTGCCAACAGTTCCCTCAGGGGGAATGAGCAGTTCTTC.

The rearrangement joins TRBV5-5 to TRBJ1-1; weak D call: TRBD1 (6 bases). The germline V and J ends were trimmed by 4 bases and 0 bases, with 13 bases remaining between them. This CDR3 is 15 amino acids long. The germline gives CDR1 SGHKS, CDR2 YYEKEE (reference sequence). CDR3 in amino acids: CASSVYRDVNTEAFF. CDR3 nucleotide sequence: TGTGCCAGCAGCGTTTACAGGGACGTGAACACTGAAGCTTTCTTT.

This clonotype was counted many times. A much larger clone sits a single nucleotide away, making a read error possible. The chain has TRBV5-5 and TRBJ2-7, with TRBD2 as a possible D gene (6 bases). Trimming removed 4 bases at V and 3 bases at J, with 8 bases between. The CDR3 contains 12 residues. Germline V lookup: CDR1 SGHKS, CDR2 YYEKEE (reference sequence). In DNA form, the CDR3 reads TGTGCCAGCAGCCACGGGGGCTACGAGCAGTACTTC. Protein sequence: CASSHGGYEQYF. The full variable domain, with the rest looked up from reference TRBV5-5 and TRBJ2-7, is DAGVTQSPTHLIKTRGQQVTLRCSPISGHKSVSWYQQVLGQGPQFIFQYYEKEERGRGNFPDRFSARQFPNYSSELNVNALLLGDSALYLCASSHGGYEQYFGPGTRLTVT.

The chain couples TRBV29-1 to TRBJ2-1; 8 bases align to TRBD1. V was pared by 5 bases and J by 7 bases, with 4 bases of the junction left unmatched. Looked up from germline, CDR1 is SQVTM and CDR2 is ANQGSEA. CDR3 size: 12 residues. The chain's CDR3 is CSVLRGRNEQFF. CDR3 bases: TGCAGCGTTCTCAGGGGGCGAAATGAGCAGTTCTTC.

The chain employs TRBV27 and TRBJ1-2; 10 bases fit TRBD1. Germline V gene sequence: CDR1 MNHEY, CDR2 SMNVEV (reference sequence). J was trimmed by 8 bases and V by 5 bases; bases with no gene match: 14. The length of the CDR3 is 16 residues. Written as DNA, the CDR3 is TGTGCCAGCAGTCCCAGTTATCCGGGACAGGGGAAAGGCTACACCTTC. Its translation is CASSPSYPGQGKGYTF.

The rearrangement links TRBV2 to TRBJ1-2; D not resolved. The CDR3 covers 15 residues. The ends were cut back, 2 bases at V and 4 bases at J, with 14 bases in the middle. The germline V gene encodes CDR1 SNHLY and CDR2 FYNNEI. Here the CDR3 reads CASSEYLAAIYGYTF. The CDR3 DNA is TGTGCCAGCAGTGAATATCTCGCTGCAATCTATGGCTACACCTTC.

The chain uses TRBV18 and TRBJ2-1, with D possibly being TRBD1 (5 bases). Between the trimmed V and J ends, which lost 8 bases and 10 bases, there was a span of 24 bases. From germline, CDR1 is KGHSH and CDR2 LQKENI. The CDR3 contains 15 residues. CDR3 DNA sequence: TGTGCCAGCCTCTCGGGTGGACAAGCCCGGAAAGAGCAGTTCTTC. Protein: CASLSGGQARKEQFF.

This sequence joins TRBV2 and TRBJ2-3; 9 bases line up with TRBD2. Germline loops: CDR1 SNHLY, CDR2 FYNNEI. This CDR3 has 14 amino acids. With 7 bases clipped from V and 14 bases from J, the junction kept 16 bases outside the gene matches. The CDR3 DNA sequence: TGTGCCAGCATTAGACTAGCGGATAGCACCCAGGTGTATTTT. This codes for CASIRLADSTQVYF.

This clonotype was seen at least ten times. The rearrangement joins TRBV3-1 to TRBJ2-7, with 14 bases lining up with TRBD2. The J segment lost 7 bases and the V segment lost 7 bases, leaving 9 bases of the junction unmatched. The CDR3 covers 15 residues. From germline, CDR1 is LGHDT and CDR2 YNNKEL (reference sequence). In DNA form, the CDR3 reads TGTGCCAGCACCCAGGGACTAGCGGGAGTAGGTGAGCAGTACTTC. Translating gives CASTQGLAGVGEQYF.

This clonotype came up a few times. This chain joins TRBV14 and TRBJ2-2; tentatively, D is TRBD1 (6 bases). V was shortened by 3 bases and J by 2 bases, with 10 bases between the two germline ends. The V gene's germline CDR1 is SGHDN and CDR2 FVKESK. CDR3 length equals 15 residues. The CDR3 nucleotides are TGTGCCAGCAGCCAGTGGGGGCCAAACACCGGGGAGCTGTTTTTT. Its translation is CASSQWGPNTGELFF.

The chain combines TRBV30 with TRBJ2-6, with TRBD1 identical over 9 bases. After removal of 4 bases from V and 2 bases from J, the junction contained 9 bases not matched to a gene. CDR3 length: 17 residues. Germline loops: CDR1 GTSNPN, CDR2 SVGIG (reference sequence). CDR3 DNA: TGTGCCTGGACCCTGGACAGGGGTCTCGCTGGGGCCAACGTCCTGACTTTC. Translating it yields CAWTLDRGLAGANVLTF.

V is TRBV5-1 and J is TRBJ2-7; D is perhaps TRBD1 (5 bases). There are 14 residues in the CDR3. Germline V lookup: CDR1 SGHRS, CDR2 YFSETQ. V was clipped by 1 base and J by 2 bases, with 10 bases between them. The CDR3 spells CASSLSGFTYEQYF. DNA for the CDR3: TGCGCCAGCAGCTTGTCAGGGTTTACCTACGAGCAGTACTTC.

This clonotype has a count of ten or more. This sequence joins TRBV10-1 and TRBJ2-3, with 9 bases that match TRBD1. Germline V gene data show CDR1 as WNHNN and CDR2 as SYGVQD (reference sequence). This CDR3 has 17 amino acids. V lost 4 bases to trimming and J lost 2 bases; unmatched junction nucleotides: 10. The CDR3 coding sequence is TGCGCCAGCAGTGCCCAAGGGACAGGGTTAGACACAGATACGCAGTATTTT. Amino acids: CASSAQGTGLDTDTQYF.

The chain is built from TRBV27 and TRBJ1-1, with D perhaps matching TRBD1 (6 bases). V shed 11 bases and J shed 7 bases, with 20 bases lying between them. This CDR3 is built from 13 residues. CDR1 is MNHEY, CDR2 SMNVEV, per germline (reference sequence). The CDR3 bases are TGTGCCCGAAGGGGACATCGGATATTTGAAGCTTTCTTT. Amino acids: CARRGHRIFEAFF.

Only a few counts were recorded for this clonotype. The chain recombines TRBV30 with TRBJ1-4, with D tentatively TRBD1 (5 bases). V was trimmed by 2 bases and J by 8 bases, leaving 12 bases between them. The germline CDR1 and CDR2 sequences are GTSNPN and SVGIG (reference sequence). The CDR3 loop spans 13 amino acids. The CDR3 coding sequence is TGTGCCTGGAGTCCAGGGCGGGGGGAAAAACTGTTTTTT. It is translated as CAWSPGRGEKLFF.

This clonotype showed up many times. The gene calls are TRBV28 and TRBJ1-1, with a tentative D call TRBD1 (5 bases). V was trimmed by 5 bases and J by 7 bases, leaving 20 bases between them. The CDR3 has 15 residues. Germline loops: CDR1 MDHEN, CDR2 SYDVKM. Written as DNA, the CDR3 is TGTGCCAGCAGTACCGAGACACAGGCCAAGGTTGAAGCTTTCTTT. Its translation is CASSTETQAKVEAFF.

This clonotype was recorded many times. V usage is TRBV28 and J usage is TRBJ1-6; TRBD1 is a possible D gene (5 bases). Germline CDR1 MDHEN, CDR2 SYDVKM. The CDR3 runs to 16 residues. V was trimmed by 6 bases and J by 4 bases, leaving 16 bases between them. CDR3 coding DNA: TGTGCCAGCAGCCGGACGGGACTCCCTTATAATTCACCCCTCCACTTT. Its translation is CASSRTGLPYNSPLHF.

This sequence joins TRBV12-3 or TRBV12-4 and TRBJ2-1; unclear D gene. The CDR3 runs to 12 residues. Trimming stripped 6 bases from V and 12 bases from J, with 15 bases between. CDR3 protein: CASRQTSARQFF. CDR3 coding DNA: TGTGCCAGCAGGCAAACCTCGGCTCGGCAGTTCTTC.

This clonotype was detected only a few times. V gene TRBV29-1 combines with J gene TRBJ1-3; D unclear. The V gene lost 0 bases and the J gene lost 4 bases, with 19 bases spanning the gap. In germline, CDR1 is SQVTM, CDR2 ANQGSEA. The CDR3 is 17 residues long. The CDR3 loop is CSVEDADEGLMGNTIYF. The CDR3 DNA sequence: TGCAGCGTTGAAGACGCCGATGAGGGTTTAATGGGAAACACCATATATTTT.

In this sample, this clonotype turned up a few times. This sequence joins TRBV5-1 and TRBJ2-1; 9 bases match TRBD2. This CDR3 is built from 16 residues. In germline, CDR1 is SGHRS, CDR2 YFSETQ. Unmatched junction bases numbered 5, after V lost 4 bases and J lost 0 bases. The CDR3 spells CASSAYSGSSYNEQFF. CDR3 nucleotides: TGCGCCAGCAGCGCTTATAGCGGGAGCTCCTACAATGAGCAGTTCTTC.

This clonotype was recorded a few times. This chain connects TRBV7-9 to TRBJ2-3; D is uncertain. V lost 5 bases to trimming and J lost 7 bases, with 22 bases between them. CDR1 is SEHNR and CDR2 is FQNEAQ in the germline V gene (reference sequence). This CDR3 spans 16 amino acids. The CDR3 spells CASSPPPSTARYTQYF. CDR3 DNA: TGTGCCAGCAGCCCCCCCCCCTCCACTGCTAGGTATACGCAGTATTTT.